The clone carrying this T cell receptor beta chain was counted only a few times. The sample comes from a study of blood T cells in healthy people across ages. Alongside a J-beta primer mix, a sample-barcoded 5' primer served in a second PCR lasting about 7 to 11 cycles. MiXCR, applied by TCRdb to the 5' RACE reads, yields one record per CDR3 protein. Here the sample spans about 830,000 distinct CDR3 sequences, 58% being singletons. V dropped 7 bases and J dropped 2; count of bases not matched to a gene: 7. The CDR3 is 14 amino acids. The germline V gene encodes CDR1 MNHEY and CDR2 SVGAGI. The TCR was taken from a man aged 25-45 years in good health. Sequencing was carried out using blood. V usage is TRBV6-5 and J usage is TRBJ2-5, with 7 bases matching TRBD2. The CDR3 loop reads CASKQAGIQETQYF. CDR3 DNA sequence: TGTGCCAGCAAACAAGCGGGAATTCAAGAGACCCAGTACTTC.